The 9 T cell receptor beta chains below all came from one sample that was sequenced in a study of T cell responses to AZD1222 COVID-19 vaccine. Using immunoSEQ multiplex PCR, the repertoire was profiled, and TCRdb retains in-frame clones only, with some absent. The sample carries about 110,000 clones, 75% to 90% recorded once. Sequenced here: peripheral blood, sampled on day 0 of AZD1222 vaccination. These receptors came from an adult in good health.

CDR3: CASSYSYGTEAFF. Written as DNA, the CDR3 is TGTGCCAGCAGTTACTCGTACGGGACCGAAGCTTTCTTT. The chain carries TRBV6-2 or TRBV6-3 and TRBJ1-1, with D perhaps TRBD1 (5 bases). V lost 0 bases and J 8 bases, leaving 10 bases between the germline ends. The CDR3 has 13 amino acids. Germline-derived CDR1 and CDR2 are MNHEY and SVGEGT.

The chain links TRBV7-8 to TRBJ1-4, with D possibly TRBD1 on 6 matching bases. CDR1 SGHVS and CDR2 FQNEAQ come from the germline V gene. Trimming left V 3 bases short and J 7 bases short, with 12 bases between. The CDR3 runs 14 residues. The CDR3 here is CASSFGQGFEKLFF. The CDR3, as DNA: TGTGCCAGCAGCTTCGGTCAGGGGTTTGAAAAACTGTTTTTT.

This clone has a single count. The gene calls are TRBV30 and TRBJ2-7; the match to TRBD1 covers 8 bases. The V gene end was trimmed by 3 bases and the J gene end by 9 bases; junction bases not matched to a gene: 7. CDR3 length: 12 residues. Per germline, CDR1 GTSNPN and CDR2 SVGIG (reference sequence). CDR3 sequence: CAWSGTGPAQYF. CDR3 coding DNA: TGTGCCTGGAGCGGGACAGGCCCAGCGCAGTACTTC.

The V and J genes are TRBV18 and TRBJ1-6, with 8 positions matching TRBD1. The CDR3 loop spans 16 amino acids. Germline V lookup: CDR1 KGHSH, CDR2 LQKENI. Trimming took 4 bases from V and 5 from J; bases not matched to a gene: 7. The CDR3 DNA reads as TGTGCCAGCTCACTACGTTCGACAGGGGATAATTCACCCCTCCACTTT. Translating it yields CASSLRSTGDNSPLHF.

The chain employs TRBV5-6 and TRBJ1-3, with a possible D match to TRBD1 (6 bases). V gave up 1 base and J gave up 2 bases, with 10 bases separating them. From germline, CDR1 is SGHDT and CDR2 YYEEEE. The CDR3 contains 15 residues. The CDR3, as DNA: TGTGCCAGCAGCTTGCAGGGGACCCCTGGAAACACCATATATTTT. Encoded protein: CASSLQGTPGNTIYF.

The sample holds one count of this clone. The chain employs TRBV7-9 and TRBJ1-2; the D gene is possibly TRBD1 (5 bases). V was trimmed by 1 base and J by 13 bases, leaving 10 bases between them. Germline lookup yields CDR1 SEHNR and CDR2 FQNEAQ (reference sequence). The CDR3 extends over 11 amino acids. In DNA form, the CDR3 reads TGTGCCAGCAGCTTAGTACAGGATAGCACCTTC. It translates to CASSLVQDSTF.

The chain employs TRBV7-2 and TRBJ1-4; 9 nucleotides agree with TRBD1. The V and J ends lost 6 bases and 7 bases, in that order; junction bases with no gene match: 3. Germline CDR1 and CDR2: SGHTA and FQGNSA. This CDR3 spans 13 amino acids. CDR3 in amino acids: CASRMTGGEKLFF. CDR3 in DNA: TGTGCCAGCAGGATGACAGGGGGTGAAAAACTGTTTTTT. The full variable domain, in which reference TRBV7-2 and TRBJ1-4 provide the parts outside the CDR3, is GAGVSQSPSNKVTEKGKDVELRCDPISGHTALYWYRQSLGQGLEFLIYFQGNSAPDKSGLPSDRFSAERTGGSVSTLTIQRTQQEDSAVYLCASRMTGGEKLFFGSGTQLSVL.

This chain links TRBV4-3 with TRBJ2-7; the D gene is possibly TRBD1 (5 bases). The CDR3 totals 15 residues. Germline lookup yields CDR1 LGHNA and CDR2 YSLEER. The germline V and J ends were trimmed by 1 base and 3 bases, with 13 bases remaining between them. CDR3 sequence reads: CASSQGVQQGYEQYF. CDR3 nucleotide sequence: TGCGCCAGCAGCCAAGGAGTTCAGCAGGGCTACGAGCAGTACTTC.

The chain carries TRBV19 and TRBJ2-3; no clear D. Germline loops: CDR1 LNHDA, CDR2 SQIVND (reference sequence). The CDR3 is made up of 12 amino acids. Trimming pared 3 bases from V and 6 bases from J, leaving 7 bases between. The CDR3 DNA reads TGTGCCAGTAGTATCCGGATGGATACGCAGTATTTT. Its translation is CASSIRMDTQYF.